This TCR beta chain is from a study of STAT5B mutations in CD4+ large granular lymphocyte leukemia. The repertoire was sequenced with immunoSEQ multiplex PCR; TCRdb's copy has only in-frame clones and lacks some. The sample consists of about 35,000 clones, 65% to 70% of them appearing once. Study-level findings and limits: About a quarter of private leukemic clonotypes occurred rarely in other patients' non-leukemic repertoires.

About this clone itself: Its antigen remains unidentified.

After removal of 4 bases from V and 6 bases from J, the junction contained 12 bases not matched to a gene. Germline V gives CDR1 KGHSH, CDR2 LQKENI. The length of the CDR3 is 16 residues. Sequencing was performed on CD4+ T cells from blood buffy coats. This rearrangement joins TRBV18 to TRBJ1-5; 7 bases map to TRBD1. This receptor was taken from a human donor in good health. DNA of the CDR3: TGTGCCAGCTCACTTGGGGCTACAGGGGTGTCTCAGCCCCAGCATTTT. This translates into CASSLGATGVSQPQHF. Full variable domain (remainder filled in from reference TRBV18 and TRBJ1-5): NAGVMQNPRHLVRRRGQEARLRCSPMKGHSHVYWYRQLPEEGLKFMVYLQKENIIDESGMPKERFSAEFPKEGPSILRIQQVVRGDSAAYFCASSLGATGVSQPQHFGDGTRLSIL.